Listed here are 12 T cell receptor beta chains from one sample, sequenced in a study of shared clonotypes between healthy human individuals. The naive CD8 subset, CD45RO-negative cells positively selected for CCR7, excluded terminally differentiated effector memory CD45RA+ cells. Here immunoSEQ multiplex PCR was the method, and the copy in TCRdb shows in-frame clones only, minus some. The data hold about 2.1 million clones, with about 92% observed a single time. What was sequenced was naive CD8+ T cells from PBMCs. These receptors originate from a man aged 18 to 29 in good health. Some clones in this sample may be carry-over from other donors' samples.

This clone has just one count. The chain employs TRBV4-3 and TRBJ1-5; D unclear. V lost 4 bases and J 5 bases, leaving 9 bases between the germline ends. The CDR3 is 13 amino acids. Germline V gives CDR1 LGHNA, CDR2 YSLEER. CDR3 sequence reads: CASSPDRYQPQHF. In DNA form, the CDR3 reads TGCGCCAGCAGCCCGGACCGTTATCAGCCCCAGCATTTT.

This clone has just one count. V gene TRBV7-8 combines with J gene TRBJ2-3, with 8 bases fitting TRBD2. The CDR3 consists of 16 residues. Germline V CDR1 and CDR2: SGHVS, FQNEAQ. The V gene end was trimmed by 5 bases and the J gene end by 5 bases; junction bases not matched to a gene: 12. The CDR3: CASSPIGGARGDTQYF. For the CDR3, the DNA is TGTGCCAGCAGCCCGATCGGGGGGGCCAGGGGAGATACGCAGTATTTT.

The gene calls are TRBV28 and TRBJ1-1; D is uncertain. V shed 6 bases and J shed 2 bases, with 7 bases lying between them. This CDR3 is 12 amino acids long. The germline gives CDR1 MDHEN, CDR2 SYDVKM. The CDR3 bases are TGTGCCAGCAGATGGAGCAACACTGAAGCTTTCTTT. It specifies CASRWSNTEAFF.

The chain recombines TRBV9 with TRBJ2-1, with 7 bases aligning to TRBD1. This CDR3 region has 14 residues. Germline V CDR1 and CDR2: SGDLS, YYNGEE. Trimming took 3 bases from V and 6 from J; bases not matched to a gene: 6. DNA of the CDR3: TGTGCCAGCAGCGGACTGACAGGGATCAATGAGCAGTTCTTC. This sequence encodes CASSGLTGINEQFF.

The chain links TRBV7-8 to TRBJ2-7; D unclear. From germline, CDR1 is SGHVS and CDR2 FQNEAQ. CDR3 length: 13 amino acids. Trimming cost V 5 bases and J 0 bases, with 8 bases left between them. CDR3 sequence (DNA): TGTGCCAGCAGCGCCGGACCCTCCTACGAGCAGTACTTC. This translates into CASSAGPSYEQYF.

The genes are TRBV5-1 and TRBJ2-1; 9 bases match TRBD1. Per the germline V gene, CDR1 is SGHRS and CDR2 is YFSETQ. The CDR3 runs to 16 residues. Trimming at V came to 2 bases and at J to 4 bases, leaving 7 bases not matched to a gene. CDR3 bases: TGCGCCAGCAGCTTAACCCCGGGACAGGGTTACAATGAGCAGTTCTTC. Its protein is CASSLTPGQGYNEQFF.

The J gene is TRBJ2-4, the V gene TRBV30; D gene unclear. Germline V gives CDR1 GTSNPN, CDR2 SVGIG (reference sequence). This CDR3 has 12 residues. V shed 0 bases and J shed 9 bases, with 9 bases lying between them. The CDR3, as DNA: TGTGCCTGGAGTGTAGGGCTTGGCATTCAGTACTTC. Translated, it gives CAWSVGLGIQYF.

CDR3 residues: CATSSSAGEGETQYF. The CDR3 DNA reads TGTGCCACCAGCAGTTCAGCGGGAGAGGGAGAGACCCAGTACTTC. The V call is TRBV15, the J call TRBJ2-5; TRBD2 matches at 8 bases. V lost 3 bases to trimming and J lost 4 bases; unmatched junction nucleotides: 7. This CDR3 has 15 amino acids. Germline V gene lookup returns CDR1 LNHNV and CDR2 YYDKDF (reference sequence).

V gene TRBV15 combines with J gene TRBJ2-7; unclear D gene. The ends were cut back, 0 bases at V and 4 bases at J, with 10 bases in the middle. This CDR3 has 14 residues. The germline gives CDR1 LNHNV, CDR2 YYDKDF (reference sequence). The CDR3 coding sequence is TGTGCCACCAGCAGAGATCTTAAGGGATACGAGCAGTACTTC. It encodes CATSRDLKGYEQYF.

The chain employs TRBV6-5 and TRBJ2-1, with 10 bases identical to TRBD2. The CDR3 is 15 residues long. J gave up 8 bases and V 2 bases, and 6 bases lay outside the gene matches. Germline CDR1 reads MNHEY; CDR2 reads SVGAGI. In DNA form, the CDR3 reads TGTGCCAGCAGTTACCGGCTAGCGGGAGAGGATGAGCAGTTCTTC. Its protein is CASSYRLAGEDEQFF.

This chain connects TRBV28 to TRBJ1-2, with 7 bases fitting TRBD1. The CDR3 totals 13 residues. V lost 5 bases and J lost 6; bases outside the gene matches: 6. Germline assignment: CDR1 MDHEN and CDR2 SYDVKM. CDR3 amino acids: CASSTLRGDGYTF. The DNA for the CDR3 is TGTGCCAGCAGTACACTCAGGGGGGATGGCTACACCTTC.

The J gene is TRBJ2-7, the V gene TRBV19, with TRBD1 matching over 7 bases. From germline, CDR1 is LNHDA and CDR2 SQIVND (reference sequence). CDR3 length: 15 amino acids. Trimming took 2 bases from V and 5 from J; bases not matched to a gene: 9. CDR3 sequence reads: CASSIFHRGPNEQYF. As DNA, the CDR3 is TGTGCCAGTAGTATATTCCACAGGGGCCCAAACGAGCAGTACTTC.